This T cell receptor (beta chain) was sequenced during a study of Tregs in tolerant kidney transplant recipients. This clone is a singleton in its sample. The antigen remains unidentified. The germline CDR1 and CDR2 sequences are KGHSH and LQKENI. The junction had 7 bases not matched to a gene; V was cut back by 5 bases and J by 7 bases. CDR3 length: 14 amino acids. Sequencing was performed with immunoSEQ multiplex PCR; in TCRdb, only in-frame clones are kept and a portion is missing. The profile shows roughly 250,000 clones, about four fifths of them singletons. Study conclusions and caveats: This study did not directly address biological reproducibility.

The TCR was taken from a human donor in good health. Sequenced material: CD4+ T cells from blood. The chain is built from TRBV18 and TRBJ2-1; 8 nucleotides line up with TRBD2. The CDR3 sequence is CASSGTRGRNEQFF. Written as DNA, the CDR3 is TGTGCCAGCTCAGGGACTAGGGGAAGGAATGAGCAGTTCTTC.